This TCR beta chain was sequenced for a study of blood T cell repertoires in COVID-19. Here immunoSEQ multiplex PCR was the method, and the copy in TCRdb shows in-frame clones only, minus some. The sample records about 100,000 clones, about 85% being singletons. This CDR3 contains 14 residues. Germline assignment: CDR1 MNHNY and CDR2 SVGAGI (reference sequence). V lost 5 bases, J lost 2 bases, and 12 bases lay in between. The specimen sequenced was peripheral blood. The sequence came from a man over 45 with active or convalescent COVID-19. The chain employs TRBV6-6 and TRBJ1-1, with D possibly matching TRBD1 (6 bases). The CDR3 reads CASSRPDRNTEAFF. The CDR3 DNA reads as TGTGCCAGCAGTAGACCGGACAGAAACACTGAAGCTTTCTTT.